Listed here are 8 T cell receptor beta chains from one sample, sequenced in a study of cytomegalovirus exposure and HLA in healthy donors. PCR was performed using 60 Vbeta and 13 Jbeta primers. Assay: immunoSEQ multiplex PCR; the TCRdb copy retains only in-frame clones and omits some. This table holds about 100,000 clones, roughly 79% found once. The sample comprised PBMCs. The receptors shown here come from a female donor in good health and CMV-seropositive.

This chain links TRBV10-1 with TRBJ2-4, with 10 bases that match TRBD2. The V segment lost 6 bases and the J segment 1 base; nucleotides outside the gene matches: 9. CDR1 is WNHNN, CDR2 SYGVQD, per germline (reference sequence). The CDR3 is 17 residues long. CDR3 in amino acids: CASRVAGGSTAKNIQYF. In DNA, the CDR3 is TGCGCCAGCAGGGTAGCGGGGGGCAGTACGGCCAAAAACATTCAGTACTTC.

This clone was picked up a small number of times. The V and J genes are TRBV5-1 and TRBJ2-7; 9 bases fit TRBD2. Germline-derived CDR1 and CDR2 are SGHRS and YFSETQ. V dropped 0 bases and J dropped 3; count of bases not matched to a gene: 7. This CDR3 is built from 16 residues. The CDR3 coding sequence is TGCGCCAGCAGCTTGGTGTTAGCGGGGGCGAACTACGAGCAGTACTTC. Its translation is CASSLVLAGANYEQYF.

The chain recombines TRBV7-2 with TRBJ2-1, with TRBD1 matching over 7 bases. In germline, CDR1 is SGHTA, CDR2 FQGNSA. V dropped 5 bases and J dropped 7; count of bases not matched to a gene: 14. CDR3 size: 16 residues. The CDR3 sequence is CASSTRQGKGANEQFF. The CDR3 bases are TGTGCCAGCAGCACGAGACAGGGTAAGGGGGCAAATGAGCAGTTCTTC.

CDR3 nucleotide sequence: TGTGCCAGCAGAGGGACTAGCGGGAGGAATGAGCAGTTCTTC. Amino acids: CASRGTSGRNEQFF. This rearrangement joins TRBV25-1 to TRBJ2-1; TRBD2 agrees at 15 bases. Trimming took 6 bases from V and 7 from J; bases not matched to a gene: 1. The V gene's germline CDR1 is MGHDK and CDR2 SYGVNS. The CDR3 consists of 14 residues.

V usage is TRBV27 and J usage is TRBJ2-2; D is uncertain. CDR1 is MNHEY, CDR2 SMNVEV, per germline (reference sequence). The ends were cut back, 6 bases at V and 6 bases at J, with 8 bases in the middle. CDR3 length equals 12 residues. The CDR3 nucleotides read TGTGCCAGCAGATCGGCGGCCGGGGAGCTGTTTTTT. Translation gives CASRSAAGELFF.

This clone has only a few counts. The DNA for the CDR3 is TGCGCCAGCAGCCAAAGGCAAGGACACCTTTCCTACGAGCAGTACTTC. Translating gives CASSQRQGHLSYEQYF. The rearrangement links TRBV4-1 to TRBJ2-7, with a weak D call TRBD1 (5 bases). CDR1 is MGHRA and CDR2 is YSYEKL in the germline V gene. This CDR3 is built from 16 residues. V lost 2 bases to trimming and J lost 1 base, with 15 bases between them.

This chain links TRBV18 with TRBJ2-3; no firm D call. Germline V gene sequence: CDR1 KGHSH, CDR2 LQKENI. Deletions cut 4 bases from V and 2 bases from J, with 7 bases between. The CDR3 has 13 residues. The CDR3 sequence is CASSLRDTDTQYF. Written as DNA, the CDR3 is TGTGCCAGCTCACTCCGAGACACAGATACGCAGTATTTT.

A few counts support this clone. The chain recombines TRBV6-6 with TRBJ1-5; no firm D call. Trimming took off 5 bases at V and 5 bases at J, with 7 bases between the two ends. Looked up from germline, CDR1 is MNHNY and CDR2 is SVGAGI (reference sequence). The CDR3 length is 12 residues. The CDR3 loop reads CASSIRDQPQHF. The CDR3 DNA reads TGTGCCAGCAGTATAAGAGATCAGCCCCAGCATTTT.